This record looks at one T cell receptor (beta chain) sequence and its context. Its specificity is unknown. The data belong to a study of response to subunit inactivated influenza vaccine. Study-level results: It was the authors' suggestion that each seasonal influenza vaccination recruits few new T cells.

TCRdb reprocessed the RT-PCR reads with MiXCR, giving one entry per CDR3 protein. The table lists more than 200,000 distinct CDR3 sequences, 12% of them singletons. The V segment lost 9 bases and the J segment 1 base; nucleotides outside the gene matches: 12. Germline CDR1 MGHDK, CDR2 SYGVNS. The length of the CDR3 is 18 residues. The gene calls are TRBV25-1 and TRBJ2-1; TRBD2 agrees at 13 bases. The starting material was non-naive T cells sorted from PBMCs, obtained 14 to 15 days before vaccination. The receptor comes from a man in his fifties who received an inactivated influenza vaccine. CDR3 sequence (DNA): TGTGCCAGGAGAACTCCGGGACTAGCGGGATATTCCTACAATGAGCAGTTCTTC. It codes for CARRTPGLAGYSYNEQFF.